Each of the 28 T cell receptor beta chains below was sequenced from the same sample in a study of blood T cell repertoires in COVID-19. Measured with immunoSEQ multiplex PCR; TCRdb has only the in-frame clones, and not every one. The profile shows roughly 100,000 clones, more than 75% of them singletons. Sequences were obtained from peripheral blood. The receptor set was obtained from a human donor in a cohort sampled during active COVID-19.

This chain links TRBV3-1 (or the pseudogene TRBV3-2) with TRBJ2-1, with D possibly TRBD2 on 5 matching bases. CDR1 and CDR2 (germline): LGHDT, YNNKEL (reference sequence). The CDR3 runs to 15 residues. Trimming cost V 0 bases and J 6 bases, with 12 bases left between them. DNA for the CDR3: TGTGCCAGCAGCCAAGACCGGGGTCACCTCAATGAGCAGTTCTTC. Translation: CASSQDRGHLNEQFF.

V and J are TRBV20-1 and TRBJ2-1; unclear D gene. V lost 3 bases and J 5 bases, leaving 11 bases between the germline ends. This CDR3 region has 13 residues. Germline CDR1 and CDR2: DFQATT and SNEGSKA (reference sequence). CDR3 sequence (DNA): TGCAGTGCTAGTACCGGGTTCCACAATGAGCAGTTCTTC. Protein: CSASTGFHNEQFF.

The chain uses TRBV28 and TRBJ1-5; D not resolved. The CDR3 sequence is 15 residues long. V gave up 1 base and J gave up 0 bases, with 7 bases separating them. The germline CDR1 and CDR2 sequences are MDHEN and SYDVKM. The CDR3 sequence: CASSLYEVSNQPQHF. The CDR3 region has the DNA TGTGCCAGCAGTTTATATGAGGTTAGCAATCAGCCCCAGCATTTT.

The chain joins TRBV7-2 to TRBJ2-1; the match to TRBD1 covers 11 bases. In germline, CDR1 is SGHTA, CDR2 FQGNSA. The CDR3 sequence is 16 residues long. The J segment lost 7 bases and the V segment lost 8 bases, leaving 13 bases of the junction unmatched. Here the CDR3 reads CASAYTGTGGWNEQFF. The CDR3 coding sequence is TGTGCCAGCGCCTATACCGGGACAGGGGGTTGGAATGAGCAGTTCTTC.

The CDR3 protein is CASSGTGQMNTEAFF. In DNA, the CDR3 is TGTGCCAGCAGCGGAACGGGACAGATGAACACTGAAGCTTTCTTT. The chain combines TRBV7-9 with TRBJ1-1; 7 bases line up with TRBD1. CDR1 is SEHNR, CDR2 FQNEAQ, per germline (reference sequence). The V and J ends lost 5 bases and 0 bases, in that order; junction bases with no gene match: 6. The CDR3 is 15 residues long.

Concerning this clone: One end of the junction varies from germline; a read error may be responsible. The chain uses TRBV7-8 and TRBJ2-7; 11 bases line up with TRBD1. The CDR3 sequence is 17 residues long. Looked up from germline, CDR1 is SGHVS and CDR2 is FQNEAQ. CDR3 in amino acids: CASSLAHTDRGRAGGIF. CDR3 coding DNA: TGTGCCAGCAGCTTAGCCCATACGGACAGGGGGCGCGCCGGGGGCATATTC. The full variable domain, with the rest looked up from reference TRBV7-8 and TRBJ2-7, is GAGVSQSPRYKVAKRGQDVALRCDPISGHVSLFWYQQALGQGPEFLTYFQNEAQLDKSGLPSDRFFAERPEGSVSTLKIQRTQQEDSAVYLCASSLAHTDRGRAGGIFGPGTRLTVT.

The rearrangement links TRBV6-5 to TRBJ1-2, with D tentatively TRBD1 (5 bases). The V end lost 11 bases, the J end lost 4 bases, and 17 bases lay between the germline ends. The CDR3 has 13 amino acids. The germline gives CDR1 MNHEY, CDR2 SVGAGI. The CDR3 DNA sequence: TGTGCCGACTCACAGGCCCGTTTCTATGGCTACACCTTC. It is translated as CADSQARFYGYTF.

V is TRBV2 and J is TRBJ1-2; D gene ambiguous. The V end lost 11 bases, the J end lost 4 bases, and 8 bases lay between the germline ends. The CDR3 runs to 10 residues. Germline values: CDR1 SNHLY, CDR2 FYNNEI. The CDR3 reads CASSVYGYTF. For the CDR3, the DNA is TGTGCCTCCTCAGTCTATGGCTACACCTTC.

This chain uses TRBV11-1 with TRBJ1-2; D might be TRBD1 (5 bases). Germline V gives CDR1 SGHAT, CDR2 FQDESV (reference sequence). CDR3 size: 13 residues. With 4 bases removed from V and 2 bases from J, the gap between germline ends came to 8 bases. This chain's CDR3 is CASSSQGNYGYTF. CDR3 nucleotide sequence: TGTGCCAGCAGCTCGCAGGGAAACTATGGCTACACCTTC.

V gene TRBV4-3 combines with J gene TRBJ2-5; 7 nucleotides align to TRBD2. Germline loops: CDR1 LGHNA, CDR2 YSLEER. Unmatched junction bases numbered 7, after V lost 1 base and J lost 5 bases. The CDR3 has 15 amino acids. CDR3 residues: CASSQGVGLDETQYF. CDR3 in DNA: TGCGCCAGCAGCCAAGGCGTCGGACTAGATGAGACCCAGTACTTC.

The chain joins TRBV7-6 to TRBJ2-5; 9 nucleotides agree with TRBD1. CDR3 length: 17 amino acids. CDR1 SGHVS and CDR2 FNYEAQ come from the germline V gene. Losses at the gene ends were 1 base for V and 5 bases for J; bases not matched to a gene: 11. CDR3 sequence: CASSLEDRGSYGETQYF. DNA for the CDR3: TGTGCCAGCAGCTTAGAGGACAGGGGAAGTTACGGGGAGACCCAGTACTTC.

This clone appeared once. CDR3 nucleotide sequence: TGTGCCAGCAGCAGAGCGGCCCCCACAGGGGTTGGAAACACCATATATTTT. Encoded protein: CASSRAAPTGVGNTIYF. The gene calls are TRBV7-9 and TRBJ1-3; 7 bases agree with TRBD1. Germline V gene lookup returns CDR1 SEHNR and CDR2 FQNEAQ (reference sequence). The CDR3 sequence is 17 residues long. The V gene end was trimmed by 5 bases and the J gene end by 3 bases; junction bases not matched to a gene: 13.

This chain links TRBV7-3 with TRBJ1-2, with D perhaps matching TRBD1 (5 bases). The germline gives CDR1 SGHTA, CDR2 FQGTGA. V was pared by 5 bases and J by 4 bases, with 17 bases between. There are 15 residues in the CDR3. CDR3 in amino acids: CASSPGRGSTYGYTF. In DNA form, the CDR3 reads TGTGCCAGCAGCCCGGGGCGGGGGTCAACCTATGGCTACACCTTC.

The chain is built from TRBV2 and TRBJ2-2, with D maybe TRBD1 (6 bases). The CDR3 contains 13 residues. Germline V gene lookup returns CDR1 SNHLY and CDR2 FYNNEI. With 7 bases removed from V and 4 bases from J, the gap between germline ends came to 10 bases. DNA of the CDR3: TGTGCCAGCAAGGCAGGGGCCACCGGGGAGCTGTTTTTT. It codes for CASKAGATGELFF.

Only a few counts were recorded for this clone. CDR3 sequence: CASSVEARATQYF. CDR3 bases: TGTGCCAGCAGCGTAGAGGCCAGGGCAACGCAGTATTTT. V gene TRBV9 combines with J gene TRBJ2-3; weak D call: TRBD1 (5 bases). Germline assignment: CDR1 SGDLS and CDR2 YYNGEE. The CDR3 consists of 13 residues. The germline V and J ends were trimmed by 0 bases and 9 bases, with 11 bases remaining between them.

This clone was detected once. V and J are TRBV6-5 and TRBJ1-2; TRBD1 aligns across 10 bases. Germline values: CDR1 MNHEY, CDR2 SVGAGI. The CDR3 consists of 14 residues. With 6 bases clipped from V and 4 bases from J, the junction kept 5 bases outside the gene matches. The DNA for the CDR3 is TGTGCCAGCAGGGACAGGGGGAAAGGCTATGGCTACACCTTC. Protein product: CASRDRGKGYGYTF.

Here the CDR3 DNA reads TGTGCCAGCACCTACAGGGATTTGAGCGGCTACACCTTC. It specifies CASTYRDLSGYTF. The gene calls are TRBV2 and TRBJ1-2; D possibly corresponds to TRBD1 (6 bases). Trimming removed 7 bases from V and 8 bases from J, with 17 bases in between. The CDR3 loop spans 13 amino acids. Per germline, CDR1 SNHLY and CDR2 FYNNEI.

The chain links TRBV10-2 to TRBJ1-1, with D unclear. V was cut by 6 bases and J by 1 base, with 6 bases left in between. Germline lookup yields CDR1 WSHSY and CDR2 SAAADI. The CDR3 consists of 12 residues. In DNA, the CDR3 is TGCGCCAGCAGGCGGGGGAACACTGAAGCTTTCTTT. Its protein product is CASRRGNTEAFF.

CDR3 amino acids: CATSDPTGPETQYF. CDR3 nucleotides: TGTGCCACCAGTGATCCGACAGGTCCGGAGACCCAGTACTTC. This chain uses TRBV24-1 with TRBJ2-5, with a tentative D call TRBD1 (6 bases). Trimming left V 3 bases short and J 5 bases short, with 12 bases between. This CDR3 has 14 residues. Per the germline V gene, CDR1 is KGHDR and CDR2 is SFDVKD.

The rearrangement uses TRBV5-1 and TRBJ2-1, with D maybe TRBD2 (5 bases). Germline lookup yields CDR1 SGHRS and CDR2 YFSETQ. V lost 3 bases to trimming and J lost 2 bases, with 12 bases between them. The CDR3 has 15 amino acids. The CDR3 region is CASSSSTEAYNEQFF. As DNA, the CDR3 is TGCGCCAGCAGCTCTTCGACGGAGGCCTACAATGAGCAGTTCTTC. Full variable domain (missing parts from reference TRBV5-1 and TRBJ2-1): KAGVTQTPRYLIKTRGQQVTLSCSPISGHRSVSWYQQTPGQGLQFLFEYFSETQRNKGNFPGRFSGRQFSNSRSEMNVSTLELGDSALYLCASSSSTEAYNEQFFGPGTRLTVL.

This chain links TRBV11-3 with TRBJ1-2, with D tentatively TRBD1 (6 bases). The CDR3 is 12 amino acids. Germline CDR1 and CDR2: SGHNT and YENEEA. In nucleotides, the CDR3 is TGTCGGGGGGCGATAAGGTCCTATGGCTACACCTTC. As protein: CRGAIRSYGYTF.

This chain uses TRBV5-1 with TRBJ1-4; TRBD1 matches 7 bases. Germline CDR1 reads SGHRS; CDR2 reads YFSETQ. CDR3 length: 18 residues. V shed 4 bases and J 1 base; nucleotides not matched to a gene: 13. CDR3 amino acids: CASSTGQRLVETNEKLFF. In nucleotides, the CDR3 is TGCGCCAGCAGCACGGGACAGAGGCTGGTGGAAACTAATGAAAAACTGTTTTTT.

The CDR3 loop reads CASSRDRGRGNEKLFF. CDR3 in DNA: TGTGCCAGCAGTCGGGACAGGGGGCGGGGTAATGAAAAACTGTTTTTT. This chain connects TRBV27 to TRBJ1-4; TRBD1 aligns across 12 bases. V was pared by 5 bases and J by 4 bases, with 5 bases of the junction left unmatched. Germline V lookup: CDR1 MNHEY, CDR2 SMNVEV (reference sequence). This CDR3 spans 16 amino acids.

The V gene is TRBV6-4, the J gene TRBJ2-3; 9 nucleotides agree with TRBD1. Germline V CDR1 and CDR2: MRHNA, SNTAGT. The CDR3 extends over 14 amino acids. The junction had 6 bases not matched to a gene; V was cut back by 6 bases and J by 5 bases. This CDR3 reads CASSPTGGVDTQYF. CDR3 nucleotide sequence: TGTGCCAGCAGCCCCACAGGGGGCGTAGATACGCAGTATTTT.

The chain is built from TRBV2 and TRBJ2-2; D is uncertain. This CDR3 has 14 residues. The germline V and J ends were trimmed by 4 bases and 0 bases, with 6 bases remaining between them. Germline-derived CDR1 and CDR2 are SNHLY and FYNNEI. The CDR3 loop reads CASSGVSNTGELFF. The CDR3 DNA is TGTGCCAGCAGTGGAGTTTCGAACACCGGGGAGCTGTTTTTT.

The chain couples TRBV19 to TRBJ1-6, with 7 bases aligning to TRBD1. The germline gives CDR1 LNHDA, CDR2 SQIVND (reference sequence). This CDR3 spans 16 amino acids. With 6 bases clipped from V and 4 bases from J, the junction kept 9 bases outside the gene matches. CDR3 in DNA: TGTGCCAGTAGAGCACAGGGGAAAACGTATAATTCACCCCTCCACTTT. Translated, it gives CASRAQGKTYNSPLHF.

The J gene is TRBJ1-4, the V gene TRBV19, with TRBD1 matching over 7 bases. The germline gives CDR1 LNHDA, CDR2 SQIVND (reference sequence). The trim removed 5 bases at V and 4 bases at J, leaving 10 bases unmatched. This CDR3 region has 16 residues. CDR3 nucleotide sequence: TGTGCCAGTAGTGAACGACCAGGGGGGAATAATGAAAAACTGTTTTTT. It is translated as CASSERPGGNNEKLFF.

The V and J genes are TRBV12-5 and TRBJ1-3; D unresolved. Trimming shortened V by 6 bases and J by 1 base, and 10 bases separated the two germline ends. The CDR3 totals 14 residues. CDR1 is LGHNT, CDR2 FRNRAP, per germline. This chain's CDR3 is CASGPFSSGNTIYF. CDR3 nucleotide sequence: TGTGCTAGTGGCCCCTTTAGTTCTGGAAACACCATATATTTT.